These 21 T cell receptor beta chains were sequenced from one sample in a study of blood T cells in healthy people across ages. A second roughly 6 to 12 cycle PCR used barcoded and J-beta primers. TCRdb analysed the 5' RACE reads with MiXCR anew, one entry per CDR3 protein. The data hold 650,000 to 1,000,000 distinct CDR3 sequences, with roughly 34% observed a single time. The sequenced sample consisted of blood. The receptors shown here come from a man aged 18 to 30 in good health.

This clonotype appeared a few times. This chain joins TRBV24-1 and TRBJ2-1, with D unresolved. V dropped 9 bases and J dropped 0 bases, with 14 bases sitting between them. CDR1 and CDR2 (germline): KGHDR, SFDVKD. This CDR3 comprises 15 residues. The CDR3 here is CATSYGASSYNEQFF. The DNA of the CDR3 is TGTGCCACCTCCTATGGCGCGAGCTCCTACAATGAGCAGTTCTTC.

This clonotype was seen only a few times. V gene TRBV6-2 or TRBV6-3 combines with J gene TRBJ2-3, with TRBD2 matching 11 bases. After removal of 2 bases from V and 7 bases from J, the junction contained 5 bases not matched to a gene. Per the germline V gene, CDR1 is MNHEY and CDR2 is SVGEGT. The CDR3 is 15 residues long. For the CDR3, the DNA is TGTGCCAGCAGTTACCGGAGACTAGCGGGGAATACGCAGTATTTT. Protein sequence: CASSYRRLAGNTQYF.

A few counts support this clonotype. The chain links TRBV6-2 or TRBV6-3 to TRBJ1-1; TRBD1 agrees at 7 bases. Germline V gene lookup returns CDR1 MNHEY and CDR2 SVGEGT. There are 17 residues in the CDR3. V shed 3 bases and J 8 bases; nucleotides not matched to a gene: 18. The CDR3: CASSYNFWGQTKSEAFF. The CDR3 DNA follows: TGTGCCAGCAGTTATAATTTTTGGGGACAGACCAAATCCGAAGCTTTCTTT.

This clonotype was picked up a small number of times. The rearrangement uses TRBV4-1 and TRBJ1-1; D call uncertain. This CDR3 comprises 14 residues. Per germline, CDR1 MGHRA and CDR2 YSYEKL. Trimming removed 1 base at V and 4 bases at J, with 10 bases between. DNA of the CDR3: TGCGCCAGCAGCCAAGTACGGGGTAGCACTGAAGCTTTCTTT. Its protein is CASSQVRGSTEAFF.

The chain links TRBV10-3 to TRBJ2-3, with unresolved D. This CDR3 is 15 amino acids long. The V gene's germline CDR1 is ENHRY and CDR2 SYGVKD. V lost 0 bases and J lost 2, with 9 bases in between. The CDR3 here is CAISESKTHTDTQYF. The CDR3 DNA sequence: TGTGCCATCAGTGAGTCGAAGACCCACACAGATACGCAGTATTTT.

This CDR3 is CASRPPGGNTEAFF. The CDR3 DNA reads as TGTGCCAGTAGACCACCCGGGGGTAACACTGAAGCTTTCTTT. J is TRBJ1-1 and V is TRBV19; maybe TRBD1 (5 bases). V shed 6 bases and J shed 2 bases, with 13 bases lying between them. This CDR3 region has 14 residues. Germline lookup yields CDR1 LNHDA and CDR2 SQIVND (reference sequence).

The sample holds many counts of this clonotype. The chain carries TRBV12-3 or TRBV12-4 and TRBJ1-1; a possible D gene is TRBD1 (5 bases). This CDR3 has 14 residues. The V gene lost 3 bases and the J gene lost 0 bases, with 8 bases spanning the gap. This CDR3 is CASSFGGVNTEAFF. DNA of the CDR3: TGTGCCAGCAGTTTTGGGGGAGTGAACACTGAAGCTTTCTTT.

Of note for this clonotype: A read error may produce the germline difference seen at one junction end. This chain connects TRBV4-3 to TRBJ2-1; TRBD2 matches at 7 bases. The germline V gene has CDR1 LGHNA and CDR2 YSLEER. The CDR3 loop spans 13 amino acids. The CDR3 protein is CTSSHGGDNEQFF. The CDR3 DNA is TGCACCAGCAGCCATGGGGGGGACAATGAGCAGTTCTTC.

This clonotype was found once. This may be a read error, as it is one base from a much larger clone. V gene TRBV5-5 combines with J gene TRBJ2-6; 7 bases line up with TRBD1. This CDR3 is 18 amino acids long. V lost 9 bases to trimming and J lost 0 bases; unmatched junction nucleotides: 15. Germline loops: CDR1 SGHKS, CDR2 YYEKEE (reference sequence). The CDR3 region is CANHARTGLYSGANVLTF. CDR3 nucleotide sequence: TGTGCCAATCATGCCCGGACAGGCCTATACTCTGGGGCCAACGTCCTGACTTTC.

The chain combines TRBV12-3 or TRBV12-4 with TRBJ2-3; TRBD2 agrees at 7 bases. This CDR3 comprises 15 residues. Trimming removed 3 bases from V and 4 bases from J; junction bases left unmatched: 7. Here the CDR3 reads CASSFRGGRADTQYF. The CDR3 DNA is TGTGCCAGCAGTTTTAGGGGAGGGAGAGCAGATACGCAGTATTTT.

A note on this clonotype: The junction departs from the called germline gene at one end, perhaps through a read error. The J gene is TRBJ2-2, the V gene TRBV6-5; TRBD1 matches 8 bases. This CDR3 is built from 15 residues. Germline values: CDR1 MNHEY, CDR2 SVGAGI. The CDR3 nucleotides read TGTGCCAGCAGTCCTCAGGGGGCGGCTACCGGGGAGCGGTTTTTT. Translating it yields CASSPQGAATGERFF.

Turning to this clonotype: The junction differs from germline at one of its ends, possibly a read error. The DNA of the CDR3 is TGTGCCAGCATCTCGAGTGGCACAGAGACGCAGTATTTT. This sequence encodes CASISSGTETQYF. V is TRBV6-5 and J is TRBJ2-3; D gene ambiguous. Germline V gives CDR1 MNHEY, CDR2 SVGAGI. The CDR3 runs to 13 residues.

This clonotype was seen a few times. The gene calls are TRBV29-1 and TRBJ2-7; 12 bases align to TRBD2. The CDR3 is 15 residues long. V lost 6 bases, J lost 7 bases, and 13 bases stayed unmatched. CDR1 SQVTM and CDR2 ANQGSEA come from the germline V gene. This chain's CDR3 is CSVRTGLAGRNEQYF. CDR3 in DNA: TGCAGCGTCCGGACCGGACTAGCGGGGCGGAATGAGCAGTACTTC.

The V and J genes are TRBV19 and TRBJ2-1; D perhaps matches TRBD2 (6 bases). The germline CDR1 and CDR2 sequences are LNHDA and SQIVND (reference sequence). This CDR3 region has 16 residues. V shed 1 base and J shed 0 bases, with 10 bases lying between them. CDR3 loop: CASSIGLASSYNEQFF. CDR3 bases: TGTGCCAGTAGTATAGGGCTAGCGAGCTCCTACAATGAGCAGTTCTTC.

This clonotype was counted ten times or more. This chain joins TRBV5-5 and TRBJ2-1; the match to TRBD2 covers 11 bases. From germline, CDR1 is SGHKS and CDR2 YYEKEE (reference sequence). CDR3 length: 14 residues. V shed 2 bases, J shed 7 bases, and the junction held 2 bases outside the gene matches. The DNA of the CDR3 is TGTGCCAGCAGCTTTAGCGGGGGGGCAAATGAGCAGTTCTTC. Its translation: CASSFSGGANEQFF.

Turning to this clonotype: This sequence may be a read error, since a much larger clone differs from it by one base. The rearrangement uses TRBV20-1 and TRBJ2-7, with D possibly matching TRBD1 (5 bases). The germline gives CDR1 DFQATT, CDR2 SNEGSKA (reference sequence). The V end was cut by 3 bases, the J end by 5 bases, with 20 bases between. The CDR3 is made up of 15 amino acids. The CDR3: CSASSRDSRTDEQYF. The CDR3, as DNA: TGCAGTGCTAGTTCTCGTGACAGTAGAACCGACGAGCAGTACTTC.

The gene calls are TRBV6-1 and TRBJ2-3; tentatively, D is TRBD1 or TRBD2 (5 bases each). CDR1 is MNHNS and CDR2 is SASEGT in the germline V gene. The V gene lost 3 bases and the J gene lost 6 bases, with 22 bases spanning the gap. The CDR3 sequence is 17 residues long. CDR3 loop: CASSDPPGRSGGDTQYF. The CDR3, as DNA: TGTGCCAGCAGTGACCCCCCGGGACGATCTGGAGGTGATACGCAGTATTTT.

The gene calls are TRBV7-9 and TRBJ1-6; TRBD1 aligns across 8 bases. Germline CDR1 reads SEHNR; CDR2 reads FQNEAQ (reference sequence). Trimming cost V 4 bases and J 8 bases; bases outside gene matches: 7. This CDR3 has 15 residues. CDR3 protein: CASSSPDREDSPLHF. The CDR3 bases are TGTGCCAGCAGCTCCCCGGACAGGGAAGATTCACCCCTCCACTTT.

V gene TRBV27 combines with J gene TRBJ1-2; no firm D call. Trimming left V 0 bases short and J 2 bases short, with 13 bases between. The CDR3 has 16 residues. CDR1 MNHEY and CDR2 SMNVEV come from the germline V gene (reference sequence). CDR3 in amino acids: CASSLSGGGPNYGYTF. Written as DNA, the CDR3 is TGTGCCAGCAGTTTATCGGGAGGAGGCCCCAACTATGGCTACACCTTC.

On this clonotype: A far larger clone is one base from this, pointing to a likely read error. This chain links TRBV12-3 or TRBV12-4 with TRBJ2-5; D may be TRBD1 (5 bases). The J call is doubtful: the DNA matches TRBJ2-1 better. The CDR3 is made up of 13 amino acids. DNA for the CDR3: TGTGCCAGCAGTCTTAACAGGCAAGAGACCCAGTTCTTC. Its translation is CASSLNRQETQFF.

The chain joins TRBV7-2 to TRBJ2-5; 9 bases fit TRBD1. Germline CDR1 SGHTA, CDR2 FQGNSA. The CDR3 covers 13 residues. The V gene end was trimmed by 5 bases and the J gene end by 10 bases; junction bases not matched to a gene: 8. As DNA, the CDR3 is TGTGCCAGCAGCCCCGACAGGGGGGCTGACCAGTACTTC. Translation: CASSPDRGADQYF. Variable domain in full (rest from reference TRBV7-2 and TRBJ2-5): GAGVSQSPSNKVTEKGKDVELRCDPISGHTALYWYRQSLGQGLEFLIYFQGNSAPDKSGLPSDRFSAERTGGSVSTLTIQRTQQEDSAVYLCASSPDRGADQYFGPGTRLLVL.